The source of this T cell receptor (beta chain) is a study of T cell changes during pregnancy in multiple sclerosis (dated by TCRdb to the late 2010s). Describing the broader study: The study looked at changes in the T cell repertoire across pregnancy in women with multiple sclerosis.

In regard to this clone: Its cognate antigen has yet to be identified. Per-base qualities were not stored, and no clone one base away is much larger.

The library was built by means of the immunoSEQ multiplex PCR assay. Sourced from immuneACCESS, this table was stored by TCRdb with only in-frame sequences that have V and J called. A share of the clones is absent; for the studies checked, an unresolved V gene accounts for under half, and the remainder has no known explanation. This sample is represented by 70,000 to 100,000 clones; around 95% of them were singletons. Of the sample, 1.2% to 1.5% falls within the top ten clones. Based on the germline V gene, the CDR1 and CDR2 sequences are MDHEN and SYDVKM. The trim is 5 bases for V and 4 bases for J, with a gap of 11 bases between the germline ends. The CDR3 holds 13 amino acids from the cysteine to the phenylalanine. Only the CDR3 portion is preserved as DNA: 39 bases, with reading frame beginning at the first base.

Recombination connected TRBV28 to TRBJ2-5, and possibly TRBD1, on 5 matching bases. The TCR originated in a female donor in good health, enrolled as a control in a pregnancy study. The sequences come from peripheral blood, collected in the third trimester of pregnancy. The CDR3 region reads CASSTGPIETQYF. The DNA reads as follows: TGTGCCAGCAGTACAGGCCCGATAGAGACCCAGTACTTC.